These 4 T cell receptor beta chains came from one sample sequenced in a study of CD8 T cells in ankylosing spondylitis. MiXCR, run by TCRdb on the 5' RACE reads, gives a single entry per CDR3 protein. Seen here are hundreds of thousands of distinct CDR3 sequences, roughly 12% observed once, and the top ten hold 0.51%. Study-wide findings and caveats: Under 10 highly homologous variants formed a TCR beta motif that appeared characteristic of ankylosing spondylitis blood.

These TCRs are of unknown antigen specificity. The specimen was blood, either unsorted or a sorted T cell fraction (not recorded which). These receptors were taken from a male donor with ankylosing spondylitis.

This clonotype appeared a few times. The rearrangement links TRBV20-1 to TRBJ2-2, with D maybe TRBD1 (5 bases). Germline V CDR1 and CDR2: DFQATT, SNEGSKA (reference sequence). Trimming took off 0 bases at V and 4 bases at J, with 9 bases between the two ends. The CDR3 has 14 amino acids. The CDR3 bases are TGCAGTGCTAGAGATCAGGGAAGCACCGGGGAGCTGTTTTTT. Translation gives CSARDQGSTGELFF.

This rearrangement joins TRBV5-1 to TRBJ1-2; no firm D call. CDR1 is SGHRS, CDR2 YFSETQ, per germline. This CDR3 has 16 amino acids. V lost 0 bases to trimming and J lost 7 bases, with 19 bases between them. CDR3 region: CASSLDGGEAPFGYTF. Here the CDR3 DNA reads TGCGCCAGCAGCTTGGATGGAGGTGAGGCTCCCTTTGGCTACACCTTC.

V usage is TRBV29-1 and J usage is TRBJ2-2; D gene ambiguous. This CDR3 is 14 amino acids long. Germline V gene lookup returns CDR1 SQVTM and CDR2 ANQGSEA. The V and J ends lost 2 bases and 1 base respectively, with 8 bases between them. CDR3 bases: TGCAGCGTTGAACATCGAGGGAACACCGGGGAGCTGTTTTTT. Its translation: CSVEHRGNTGELFF.

This clonotype has more than one count but fewer than ten. V gene TRBV15 combines with J gene TRBJ2-2; possibly TRBD2 for D (6 bases). V lost 3 bases to trimming and J lost 3 bases, with 17 bases between them. The CDR3 has 17 amino acids. Germline V gene sequence: CDR1 LNHNV, CDR2 YYDKDF (reference sequence). CDR3 sequence (DNA): TGTGCCACCAGCAGGGACGGACGGACGGGGGACACCGGGGAGCTGTTTTTT. Amino acid sequence: CATSRDGRTGDTGELFF.